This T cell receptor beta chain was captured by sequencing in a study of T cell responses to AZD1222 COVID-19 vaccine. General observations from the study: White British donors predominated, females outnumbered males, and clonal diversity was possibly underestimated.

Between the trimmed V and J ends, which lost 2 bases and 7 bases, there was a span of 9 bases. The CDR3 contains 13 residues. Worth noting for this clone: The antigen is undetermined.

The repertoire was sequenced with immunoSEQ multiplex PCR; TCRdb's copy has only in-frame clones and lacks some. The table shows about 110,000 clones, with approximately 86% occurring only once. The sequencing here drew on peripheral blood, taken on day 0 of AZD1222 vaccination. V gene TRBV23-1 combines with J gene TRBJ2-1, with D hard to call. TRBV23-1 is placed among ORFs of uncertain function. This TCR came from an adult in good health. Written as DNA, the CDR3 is TGCGCCAGCAGTCAAAAGGACCCTAATGAGCAGTTCTTC. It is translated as CASSQKDPNEQFF.